A selection of T cell receptor beta chains follows, all from one sample in a study of shared T cell receptors in the human thymus. The table came from immunoSEQ multiplex PCR; TCRdb's copy has only in-frame clones and leaves some out. The table records hundreds of thousands of clones, over 75% of them present only once. These data were also reused for a study on human thymus T cells.

What was sequenced was thymocytes. The receptors shown here come from a girl less than two years old with a congenital heart defect. CDR3s include the opening cysteine and the closing phenylalanine or tryptophan. D genes are given only for firm matches. Where a row states a size, it is once, few, many or the class of an expanded clone; other rows omit it.

abundance	d_gene	v_gene	j_gene	CDR3nt	CDR3aa
.	.	TRBV7-6	TRBJ2-5	TGTGCCAGCAGCTTAGAGACGGGGGTAGAGACCCAGTACTTC	CASSLETGVETQYF
few	.	TRBV9	TRBJ1-1	TGTGCCAGCAGCGTAGCCGGGGTCGACGTGATGGGGTCTGAAGCTTTCTTT	CASSVAGVDVMGSEAFF
.	TRBD2	TRBV5-1	TRBJ2-3	TGCGCCAGCAGTTTAGCGGGGGGGCCTTCAGATACGCAGTATTTT	CASSLAGGPSDTQYF
.	TRBD2	TRBV5-1	TRBJ2-7	TGCGCCAGCAGCTTGGGGCTAGCGGGGGGCGCCGACGAGCAGTACTTC	CASSLGLAGGADEQYF
.	TRBD1	TRBV6-5	TRBJ1-2	TGTGCCAGCAGTTACTCGAAGTCGGGACAGCGGTATGGCTACACCTTC	CASSYSKSGQRYGYTF
.	TRBD1	TRBV19	TRBJ1-5	TGTGCCAGTAGTATAAGGACAGGGTCATATAGCAATCAGCCCCAGCATTTT	CASSIRTGSYSNQPQHF
.	.	TRBV27	TRBJ1-1	TGTGCCAGCAGTTTCTCAGGGAACACTGAAGCTTTCTTT	CASSFSGNTEAFF
.	.	TRBV19	TRBJ1-1	TGTGCCAGTAGTATCTCTGGACGGCAGGGTGAGGCTTTCTTT	CASSISGRQGEAFF
.	.	TRBV6-5	TRBJ1-1	TGTGCCAGCACCGACTACCGGGAGGTCGCTTTCTTT	CASTDYREVAFF
.	TRBD2	TRBV6-1	TRBJ2-3	TGTGCCAGCAGTGAATATTCCGGGAGCGGGGGGGCCGGGCAGTATTTT	CASSEYSGSGGAGQYF
.	TRBD1	TRBV6-5	TRBJ1-1	TGTGCCAGCAGTCAATCCGGGACAGGGAGATTTGGAACTTTCTTT	CASSQSGTGRFGTFF
few	TRBD1	TRBV19	TRBJ1-5	TGTGCCAGTAGTATAGTGGACAGGGATGGTAGCCAGCCCCAGCATTTT	CASSIVDRDGSQPQHF
.	.	TRBV11-2	TRBJ1-6	TGTGCCAGCAGCTTAGGGGTGGGCTGGTATAATTCACCCCTCCACTTT	CASSLGVGWYNSPLHF
few	TRBD1	TRBV25-1	TRBJ2-5	TGTGCCAGCAGTGGGGGACAGGGAAGCGGGCAGGAGACCCAGTACTTC	CASSGGQGSGQETQYF
.	.	TRBV10-1	TRBJ1-3	TGCGCCAGCAGTGACAACTCTGGAAACACCATATATTTT	CASSDNSGNTIYF
.	.	TRBV5-1	TRBJ1-2	TGCGCCAGCAGCCCCTGGTCCCAGGGAGGTGACTATGGCTACACCTTC	CASSPWSQGGDYGYTF
.	TRBD1	TRBV15	TRBJ2-2	TGTGCCACCAAGGGACAGAGAGTTAACGCGAACACCGGGGAGCTGTTTTTT	CATKGQRVNANTGELFF
.	.	TRBV4-3	TRBJ1-2	TGCGCCAGCAGCCAAACAAACAGGGTTTACGGCTACACCTTC	CASSQTNRVYGYTF
.	.	TRBV7-2	TRBJ1-2	TGTGCCAGCAGCTCCCTTATTACAGGGCGTTATGGCTACACCTTC	CASSSLITGRYGYTF
.	.	TRBV6-6	TRBJ1-6	TGTGCCAGCAGTTACCGACAAGAATATAATTCCCCCCTCCACTTT	CASSYRQEYNSPLHF
.	TRBD1	TRBV6-1	TRBJ1-2	TGTGCCAGCAGTACGGGACAGGGAGAAGGGTATGGCTACACCTTC	CASSTGQGEGYGYTF
.	.	TRBV12-5	TRBJ2-7	TGTGCTAGTGGTTTGGGCCGCCCGGGCGAGCAGTACTTC	CASGLGRPGEQYF
once	TRBD2	TRBV2	TRBJ2-2	TGTGCCAGCAGCGTCCCCGGGACTAGCGGGGGAACCGGGGAGCTGTTTTTT	CASSVPGTSGGTGELFF
once	TRBD1	TRBV19	TRBJ2-2	TGTGCCAGTAGCCCAGGGACAGGAGACACCGGGGAGCTGTTTTTT	CASSPGTGDTGELFF
.	.	TRBV2	TRBJ2-2	TGTGCCAGCAGTGAAGCGCTTCTGGGAGACGTACTTCGCGAGCTGTTTTTT	CASSEALLGDVLRELFF
.	.	TRBV5-4	TRBJ1-2	TGTGCCAGCAGCTTCCCCAGTCCTAACTATGGCTACACCTTC	CASSFPSPNYGYTF
.	.	TRBV6-5	TRBJ1-2	TGTGCCAGCAGTACCGTGGGAGGGAATGGCTACACCTTC	CASSTVGGNGYTF
.	.	TRBV11-2	TRBJ1-2	TGTGCCAGCAGCCAGGGAGGGTACTATGGCTACACCTTC	CASSQGGYYGYTF
.	.	TRBV20-1	TRBJ1-1	TGCAGTGCTGGGAGAATTGCTGAAGCTTTCTTT	CSAGRIAEAFF
.	.	TRBV2	TRBJ2-7	TGTGCCAGCAGTGAATGGGGCAGCCTCTCCTACGAGCAGTACTTC	CASSEWGSLSYEQYF
.	.	TRBV14	TRBJ2-1	TGTGCCAGCAGCCGCCATCCCCTACCGAGCTCCTACAATGAGCAGTTCTTC	CASSRHPLPSSYNEQFF
.	.	TRBV25-1	TRBJ2-7	TGTGCCAGCAGTGAGAGACAGCTCTACGAGCAGTACTTC	CASSERQLYEQYF
.	.	TRBV19	TRBJ1-4	TGTGCCAGCAGCCCTGGAGGGGAGACTAATGAAAAACTGTTTTTT	CASSPGGETNEKLFF
.	TRBD2	TRBV4-3	TRBJ2-1	TGCGCCAGCAGCCAAGAAGGAGGGACTAGCGGTGACAATGAGCAGTTCTTC	CASSQEGGTSGDNEQFF
once	.	TRBV9	TRBJ2-2	TGTGCCAGCAGCGTAAACCCCTTGGAGAGCGACACCGGGGAGCTGTTTTTT	CASSVNPLESDTGELFF
.	.	TRBV14	TRBJ2-6	TGTGCCAGCAGCCCTCCGGGAACTGGTGGGGCCAACGTCCTGACTTTC	CASSPPGTGGANVLTF
once	.	TRBV5-6	TRBJ2-1	TGTGCCAGCAGCTTGTGTTTCGACAGCTCCTACAATGAGCAGTTCTTC	CASSLCFDSSYNEQFF
.	.	TRBV7-6	TRBJ2-1	TGTGCCAGCAGCCAAGGGGTTAAGTCCAAAAGTACCAATGAGCAGTTCTTC	CASSQGVKSKSTNEQFF
.	.	TRBV4-3	TRBJ2-7	TGCGCCAGCAGCCAAGATTGGGGACTGTCCTACGAGCAGTACTTC	CASSQDWGLSYEQYF
.	.	TRBV7-6	TRBJ1-1	TGTGCCAGCAGCCGGCGGGGCTTCACTGAAGCTTTCTTT	CASSRRGFTEAFF
.	.	TRBV19	TRBJ1-3	TGTGCCAGTAGTATTACCGCGGGGTCTACCTCTGGAAACACCATATATTTT	CASSITAGSTSGNTIYF
.	.	TRBV5-1	TRBJ1-1	TGCGCCAGCAGCTTGGATGGTAGACAGGCGCAGGTGAACACTGAAGCTTTCTTT	CASSLDGRQAQVNTEAFF
.	.	TRBV19	TRBJ1-5	TGTGCCAGTAGTATAGATAGGGGTAATCAGCCCCAGCATTTT	CASSIDRGNQPQHF
once	.	TRBV15	TRBJ1-5	TGTGCCACCAGCAGGTCGGAGCCCGCCCTACTGAATCAGCCCCAGCATTTT	CATSRSEPALLNQPQHF
.	TRBD1	TRBV4-1	TRBJ1-2	TGCGCCAGCAGCCCCCACAGGGGGCCCCCCTTATGCTACACCTTC	CASSPHRGPPLCYTF
.	.	TRBV5-1	TRBJ2-1	TGCGCCAGCAGCTTGGGGGCTCGAAACGTGGCCTACAATGAGCAGTTCTTC	CASSLGARNVAYNEQFF
.	TRBD1	TRBV4-2	TRBJ1-5	TGTGCCAGCAGCCAGGGGGACAGGGGCAATCAGCCCCAGCATTTT	CASSQGDRGNQPQHF